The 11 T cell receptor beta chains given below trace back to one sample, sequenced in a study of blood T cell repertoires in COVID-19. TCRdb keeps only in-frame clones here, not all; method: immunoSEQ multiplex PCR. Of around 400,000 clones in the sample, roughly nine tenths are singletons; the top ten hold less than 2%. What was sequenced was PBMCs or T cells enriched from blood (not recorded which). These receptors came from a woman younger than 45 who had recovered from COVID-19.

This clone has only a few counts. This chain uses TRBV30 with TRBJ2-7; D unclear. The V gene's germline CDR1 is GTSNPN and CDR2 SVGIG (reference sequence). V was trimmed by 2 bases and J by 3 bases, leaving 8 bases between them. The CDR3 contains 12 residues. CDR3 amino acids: CAWSPTSYEQYF. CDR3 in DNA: TGTGCCTGGAGTCCCACGAGCTACGAGCAGTACTTC.

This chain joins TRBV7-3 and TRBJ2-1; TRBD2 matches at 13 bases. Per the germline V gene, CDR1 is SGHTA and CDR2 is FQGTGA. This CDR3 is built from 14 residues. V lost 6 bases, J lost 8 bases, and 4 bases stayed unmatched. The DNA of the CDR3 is TGTGCCAGCAGGCCCGGACTAGCGGGAGATGAGCAGTTCTTC. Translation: CASRPGLAGDEQFF. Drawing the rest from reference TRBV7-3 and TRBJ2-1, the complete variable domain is GAGVSQTPSNKVTEKGKYVELRCDPISGHTALYWYRQSLGQGPEFLIYFQGTGAADDSGLPNDRFFAVRPEGSVSTLKIQRTERGDSAVYLCASRPGLAGDEQFFGPGTRLTVL.

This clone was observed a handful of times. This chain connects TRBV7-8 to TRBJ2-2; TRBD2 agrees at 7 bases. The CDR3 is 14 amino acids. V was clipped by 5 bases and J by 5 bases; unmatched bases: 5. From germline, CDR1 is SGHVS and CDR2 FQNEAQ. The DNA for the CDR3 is TGTGCCAGCAGCAAAGGGAGGGAAACCGGGGAGCTGTTTTTT. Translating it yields CASSKGRETGELFF.

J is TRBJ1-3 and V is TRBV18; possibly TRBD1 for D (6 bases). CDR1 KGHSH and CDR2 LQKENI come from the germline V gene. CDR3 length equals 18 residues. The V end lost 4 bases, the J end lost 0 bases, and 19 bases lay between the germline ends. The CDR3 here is CASSLLPGQAFSGNTIYF. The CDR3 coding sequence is TGTGCCAGCTCACTACTTCCGGGACAAGCCTTCTCTGGAAACACCATATATTTT.

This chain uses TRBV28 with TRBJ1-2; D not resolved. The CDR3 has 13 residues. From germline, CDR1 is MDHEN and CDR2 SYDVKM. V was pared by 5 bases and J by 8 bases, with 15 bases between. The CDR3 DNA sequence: TGTGCCAGCAGTCCCCCCGTACTTAGCGGCTACACCTTC. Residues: CASSPPVLSGYTF.

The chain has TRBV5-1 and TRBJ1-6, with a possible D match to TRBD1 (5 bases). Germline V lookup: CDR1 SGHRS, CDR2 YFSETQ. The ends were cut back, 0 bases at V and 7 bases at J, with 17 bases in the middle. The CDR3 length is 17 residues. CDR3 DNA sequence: TGCGCCAGCAGCTTGGATCCCAGGGAGGAGTGGAATTCACCCCTCCACTTT. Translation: CASSLDPREEWNSPLHF.

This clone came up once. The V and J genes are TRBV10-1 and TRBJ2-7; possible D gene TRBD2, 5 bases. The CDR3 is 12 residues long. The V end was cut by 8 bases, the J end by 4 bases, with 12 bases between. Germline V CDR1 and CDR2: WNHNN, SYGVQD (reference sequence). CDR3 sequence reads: CASGESAYEQYF. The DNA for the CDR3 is TGCGCCAGCGGGGAGTCAGCATACGAGCAGTACTTC.

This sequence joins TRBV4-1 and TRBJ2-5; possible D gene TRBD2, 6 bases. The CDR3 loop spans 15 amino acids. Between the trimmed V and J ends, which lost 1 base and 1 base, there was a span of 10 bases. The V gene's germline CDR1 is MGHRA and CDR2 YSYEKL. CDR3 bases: TGCGCCAGCAGCCAAGGCGACGGGGGCCAAGAGACCCAGTACTTC. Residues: CASSQGDGGQETQYF.

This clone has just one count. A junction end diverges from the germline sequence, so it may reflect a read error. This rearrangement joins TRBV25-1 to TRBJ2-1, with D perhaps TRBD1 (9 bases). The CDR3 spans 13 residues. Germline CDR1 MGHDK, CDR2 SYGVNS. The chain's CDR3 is CASSEFTGGDRVF. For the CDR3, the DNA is TGTGCCAGCAGTGAATTTACGGGAGGGGACAGGGTCTTC.

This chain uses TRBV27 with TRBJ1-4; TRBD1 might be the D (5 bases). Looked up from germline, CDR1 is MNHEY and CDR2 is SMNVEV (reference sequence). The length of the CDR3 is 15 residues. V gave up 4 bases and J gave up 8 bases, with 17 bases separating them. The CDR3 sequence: CASSSEWQGEEKLFF. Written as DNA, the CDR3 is TGTGCCAGCAGTTCCGAGTGGCAGGGTGAGGAAAAACTGTTTTTT.

CDR3 region: CASSQDNRGYGYTF. The CDR3, as DNA: TGCGCCAGCAGCCAAGACAACAGAGGGTATGGCTACACCTTC. The chain is built from TRBV4-3 and TRBJ1-2; no firm D call. CDR1 LGHNA and CDR2 YSLEER come from the germline V gene. Trimming stripped 0 bases from V and 5 bases from J, with 10 bases between. This CDR3 contains 14 residues.